Included here is one TCR beta chain sequence, with context. Its target antigen remains unknown. Base qualities are not at hand, and no much larger clone is one base apart. Ficoll-Paque density gradient centrifugation was the method used to isolate PBMCs. The CDR3, from cysteine to phenylalanine, totals 14 residues. Of all the DNA, just the CDR3 is kept, 42 bases in frame from base 1. The germline V gene supplies CDR1 SGHTA and CDR2 FQGNSA. The V and J ends are trimmed by 5 bases and 0 bases, leaving 8 bases between them. This specimen comes from a study of T-cell memory formation after mild COVID-19 (dated by TCRdb to the early 2020s). Background for the entire study: Most TCR sequence clusters were specific to one of the two donors. Longitudinal TCRalpha and TCRbeta repertoire sequencing tracked T-cell clones expanding and contracting after mild COVID-19 in two donors. Two young, previously healthy adult volunteers made up the cohort, one male and one female. On the study overall, not on this receptor specifically: The study covered only two mild cases, and larger cohorts including severe cases with pre-infection samples were considered necessary. Some responding clones were detected in pre-infection memory, which suggested that pre-existing cross-reactive memory T cells had joined the SARS-CoV-2 response. From day 15 to 85, contracting clones showed balanced CD4/CD8 phenotypes, whereas a second wave of clones that expanded from day 15 to 37 leaned towards CD4+. The second-wave clones that peaked on day 37 were not confirmed to be SARS-CoV-2 specific. Contracting CD4+ clones appeared mostly in the CM and EM memory subsets, whereas CD8+ clones were enriched in EMRA.

Sequencing used an Illumina NovaSeq 6000. cDNA libraries for TCRalpha and TCRbeta were prepared by 5'RACE using constant-segment primers, with sample barcodes and unique molecular identifiers added. RNA was extracted from every sample with Trizol reagent. Libraries were amplified in two PCR steps, with a second sample barcode and Illumina TruSeq adapters added in the second step. Sequencing of libraries was performed on an Illumina NovaSeq with 2 x 150 bp paired-end reads. Per the authors' processing: With migec v1.2.7, reads were demultiplexed and then collapsed into UMI-guided consensus sequences. Using mixcr v2.1.11, UMI consensuses were aligned to TRA and TRB V and J templates and then assembled into clonotypes. Clonotypes were classified as expanded or contracted when called significant by both edgeR and NoisET, with noise models trained on biological replicates. For edgeR calls, a false discovery rate-adjusted p below 0.01 and a log2 fold-change threshold of 1 were applied. As an exploratory analysis of dynamics, PCA with hierarchical clustering was applied to max-normalized trajectories of the 1000 most abundant clonotypes. The CD4 or CD8 phenotype of responding clones was assigned using the separately sequenced CD4+ and CD8+ repertoires. TCRdb reran the public reads through fastp at Q25 and MiXCR, keeping productive beta chains. Rows are unified per CDR3 protein, each entry keeping the most common DNA and genes. What appears here as the V and J calls and clone size reflects TCRdb's work, not the paper's. The sample contains about 270,000 distinct CDR3 sequences, just over 15% of them found a single time. The ten most abundant clones make up around 2.2% of the sample.

This chain joins TRBV7-2 to TRBJ1-3, with the D gene too uncertain to name. This TCR was recovered from an adult woman who had mild COVID-19 (a few samples of this study predate the infection). The sample titles of this study are shuffled in the database, so cell type and time point are left out; the donor was told from shared clones. The material sequenced was PBMCs or a T cell subset sorted from them (not recorded which). The nucleotides read TGTGCCAGCAGCCGATTGAACTCTGGAAACACCATATATTTT. It encodes CASSRLNSGNTIYF. Reference TRBV7-2 and TRBJ1-3 genes cover what lies past the CDR3, so the full variable domain is GAGVSQSPSNKVTEKGKDVELRCDPISGHTALYWYRQSLGQGLEFLIYFQGNSAPDKSGLPSDRFSAERTGGSVSTLTIQRTQQEDSAVYLCASSRLNSGNTIYFGEGSWLTVV.